This T cell receptor beta chain is from a study of shared clonotypes between healthy human individuals. Details on this clone: The antigen remains undetermined.

Study observations and caveats: Clonotypes that were shared across a handful of donors made up approximately 5% of naive CD4 clonotypes. All-four-donor shared clonotypes had higher generation probabilities than non-shared clonotypes did. Naive subsets tended to show greater estimated richness than memory subsets.

CDR1 is MGHDK and CDR2 is SYGVNS in the germline V gene. The V end was cut by 6 bases, the J end by 4 bases, with 19 bases between. The CDR3 is 16 amino acids. Splitting the CD4+ cells yielded a CD45RA+ naive subset and a CD45RA-negative memory subset. Only in-frame clones appear in the TCRdb table, and some are missing; sequencing was by immunoSEQ multiplex PCR. The repertoire holds some 1.5 million clones, with 95% to 97% as singletons. The clonotype comes from a man aged 25 to 40 in good health. Source material: naive CD4+ T cells sorted from blood. Subset noted: CD45RA+ positively selected. V gene TRBV25-1 combines with J gene TRBJ2-1; TRBD2 might be the D (5 bases). CDR3 nucleotide sequence: TGTGCCAGCAGCGGTTCCGGGAAACATCTGTACAATGAGCAGTTCTTC. It codes for CASSGSGKHLYNEQFF.